Following are 30 T cell receptor beta chains from one sample sequenced in a study of PD-L1 blockade in urothelial cancer. This table comes from immunoSEQ multiplex PCR, and its TCRdb copy is limited to in-frame clones, with some not included. The sample records approximately 100,000 clones, around 85% being singletons. This specimen was PBMCs, taken around atezolizumab (anti-PD-L1) treatment. These receptors all stem from a man over 45 with urothelial cancer.

This chain connects TRBV7-9 to TRBJ2-1, with D perhaps matching TRBD1 (6 bases). CDR1 and CDR2 (germline): SEHNR, FQNEAQ (reference sequence). Trimming cost V 7 bases and J 4 bases, with 17 bases left between them. The CDR3 totals 15 residues. CDR3 sequence (DNA): TGTGCCAGCACCAGGGGATCACCCGATTACAATGAGCAGTTCTTC. Protein product: CASTRGSPDYNEQFF.

This chain joins TRBV30 and TRBJ2-7; TRBD2 matches 12 bases. This CDR3 region has 17 residues. Losses at the gene ends were 0 bases for V and 2 bases for J; bases not matched to a gene: 8. Per the germline V gene, CDR1 is GTSNPN and CDR2 is SVGIG (reference sequence). Here the CDR3 reads CAWSVRSSGRATYEQYF. CDR3 DNA: TGTGCCTGGAGTGTACGGTCTAGCGGGAGGGCAACCTACGAGCAGTACTTC.

A few counts support this clone. V and J are TRBV28 and TRBJ1-2; weak D call: TRBD1 (5 bases). CDR1 and CDR2 (germline): MDHEN, SYDVKM. The V gene lost 5 bases and the J gene lost 8 bases, with 15 bases spanning the gap. This CDR3 comprises 13 residues. The DNA for the CDR3 is TGTGCCAGCAGTCCCGGGGGGGGGTTCGGCTACACCTTC. Its translation is CASSPGGGFGYTF.

The gene calls are TRBV4-1 and TRBJ1-6, with TRBD1 as a possible D gene (6 bases). CDR1 is MGHRA, CDR2 YSYEKL, per germline. V lost 0 bases to trimming and J lost 8 bases, with 14 bases between them. The CDR3 has 16 residues. CDR3 region: CASSQDWAGGYSPLHF. The CDR3 bases are TGCGCCAGCAGCCAAGATTGGGCGGGGGGCTATTCACCCCTCCACTTT.

The V call is TRBV28, the J call TRBJ2-7, with 12 bases identical to TRBD1. Per the germline V gene, CDR1 is MDHEN and CDR2 is SYDVKM. The CDR3 has 14 amino acids. After removal of 6 bases from V and 4 bases from J, the junction contained 4 bases not matched to a gene. The CDR3 loop reads CASRGTGGTYEQYF. Here the CDR3 DNA reads TGTGCCAGCAGGGGGACAGGGGGCACGTACGAGCAGTACTTC.

The gene calls are TRBV5-5 and TRBJ2-7; D unresolved. The germline gives CDR1 SGHKS, CDR2 YYEKEE (reference sequence). Trimming removed 0 bases at V and 2 bases at J, with 15 bases between. There are 16 residues in the CDR3. DNA for the CDR3: TGTGCCAGCAGCTTGGTTAGCTCGCCTATACCCTACGAGCAGTACTTC. Protein product: CASSLVSSPIPYEQYF.

The rearrangement uses TRBV5-1 and TRBJ2-2; D perhaps matches TRBD1 (6 bases). Looked up from germline, CDR1 is SGHRS and CDR2 is YFSETQ. The length of the CDR3 is 15 residues. V dropped 6 bases and J dropped 2 bases, with 14 bases sitting between them. The CDR3: CASNPGTPNTGELFF. CDR3 coding DNA: TGCGCCAGCAACCCCGGGACACCTAACACCGGGGAGCTGTTTTTT.

This chain uses TRBV5-1 with TRBJ2-3; 11 bases map to TRBD2. CDR1 is SGHRS, CDR2 YFSETQ, per germline. V lost 4 bases and J lost 3; bases outside the gene matches: 16. The CDR3 runs to 19 residues. CDR3 DNA: TGCGCCAGCAGCCCCCGTGTAGCGGGAGGGCCGGGCTATACAGATACGCAGTATTTT. Amino acid sequence: CASSPRVAGGPGYTDTQYF.

The table lists this clone with a count of one. This sequence joins TRBV18 and TRBJ2-3, with 8 bases matching TRBD2. The CDR3 spans 15 residues. In germline, CDR1 is KGHSH, CDR2 LQKENI. V lost 2 bases and J lost 6; bases outside the gene matches: 7. In DNA, the CDR3 is TGTGCCAGCTCACCATCCAGCGGGAGTCGCGATACGCAGTATTTT. This translates into CASSPSSGSRDTQYF.

The J gene is TRBJ2-1, the V gene TRBV9; 9 nucleotides match TRBD2. From germline, CDR1 is SGDLS and CDR2 YYNGEE. Trimming took 4 bases from V and 0 from J; bases not matched to a gene: 8. CDR3 length: 17 residues. The CDR3 DNA reads as TGTGCCAGCAGCACACGACTAGCGGTCAGCTCCTACAATGAGCAGTTCTTC. Translated: CASSTRLAVSSYNEQFF.

The CDR3: CASNLQGSNEQFF. Written as DNA, the CDR3 is TGTGCCAGCAACTTACAGGGGAGCAATGAGCAGTTCTTC. The chain recombines TRBV28 with TRBJ2-1; 7 bases fit TRBD1. V was pared by 7 bases and J by 6 bases, with 6 bases of the junction left unmatched. Germline CDR1 and CDR2: MDHEN and SYDVKM. This CDR3 is built from 13 residues.

This chain uses TRBV6-5 with TRBJ2-7; 7 bases agree with TRBD1. The germline CDR1 and CDR2 sequences are MNHEY and SVGAGI. The CDR3 runs to 15 residues. V was clipped by 6 bases and J by 5 bases; unmatched bases: 13. The CDR3 DNA reads TGTGCCAGCAGACAGGGAAATACAGGGGTGGACGAGCAGTACTTC. Translated: CASRQGNTGVDEQYF.

The chain recombines TRBV29-1 with TRBJ2-2; 8 positions agree with TRBD2. This CDR3 comprises 12 residues. Losses at the gene ends were 7 bases for V and 6 bases for J; bases not matched to a gene: 4. Germline lookup yields CDR1 SQVTM and CDR2 ANQGSEA. CDR3 loop: CSAPLAAGELFF. In DNA form, the CDR3 reads TGCAGCGCCCCACTAGCGGCCGGGGAGCTGTTTTTT.

This chain connects TRBV10-3 to TRBJ1-5; D is uncertain. The length of the CDR3 is 13 residues. V dropped 5 bases and J dropped 0 bases, with 5 bases sitting between them. In germline, CDR1 is ENHRY, CDR2 SYGVKD. CDR3 in DNA: TGTGCCATCAGTCGAGGTAGCAATCAGCCCCAGCATTTT. Residues: CAISRGSNQPQHF.

The chain links TRBV6-5 to TRBJ2-1, with 7 bases that match TRBD1. V lost 3 bases, J lost 6 bases, and 8 bases stayed unmatched. The CDR3 has 15 residues. CDR1 is MNHEY, CDR2 SVGAGI, per germline. The DNA for the CDR3 is TGTGCCAGCAGTTATGGGGACAGTTGGGGCAATGAGCAGTTCTTC. This codes for CASSYGDSWGNEQFF.

The chain links TRBV7-6 to TRBJ2-1; 9 positions agree with TRBD2. This CDR3 comprises 15 residues. Germline V gene lookup returns CDR1 SGHVS and CDR2 FNYEAQ. With 7 bases clipped from V and 3 bases from J, the junction kept 7 bases outside the gene matches. CDR3 in DNA: TGTGCCAGCACACGAGCGGGAGGAAACTACAATGAGCAGTTCTTC. Amino acids: CASTRAGGNYNEQFF.

The chain combines TRBV30 with TRBJ1-2; possibly TRBD1 for D (6 bases). The CDR3 length is 16 residues. With 0 bases removed from V and 8 bases from J, the gap between germline ends came to 22 bases. Germline V gene sequence: CDR1 GTSNPN, CDR2 SVGIG (reference sequence). CDR3 in DNA: TGTGCCTGGAGTGTCGCGGGGGCGGTCCAATTTCAGGGCTACACCTTC. As protein: CAWSVAGAVQFQGYTF.

This clone was observed a single time. The V call is TRBV11-2, the J call TRBJ2-6; 7 bases are a match to TRBD2. Germline trimming cut 5 bases from V and 3 bases from J; bases unmatched to any gene: 13. CDR3 length: 18 amino acids. Germline CDR1 SGHAT, CDR2 FQNNGV. Here the CDR3 DNA reads TGTGCCAGCAGCCGCCGACTAGCCTCGGTCCGTGGGGCCAACGTCCTGACTTTC. This codes for CASSRRLASVRGANVLTF.

The chain joins TRBV7-9 to TRBJ1-5; 9 bases agree with TRBD1. From germline, CDR1 is SEHNR and CDR2 FQNEAQ (reference sequence). This CDR3 spans 14 amino acids. The ends lost 5 bases at V and 4 bases at J; junction bases unmatched: 3. CDR3 sequence reads: CASSPDRGNQPQHF. The CDR3, as DNA: TGTGCCAGCAGCCCCGACAGGGGGAATCAGCCCCAGCATTTT.

The chain is built from TRBV9 and TRBJ1-1, with 9 bases aligning to TRBD1. Trimming removed 0 bases from V and 1 base from J; junction bases left unmatched: 10. From germline, CDR1 is SGDLS and CDR2 YYNGEE. This CDR3 region has 18 residues. The CDR3 loop reads CASSVVPGTGWSNTEAFF. CDR3 nucleotides: TGTGCCAGCAGCGTAGTGCCCGGGACAGGGTGGTCGAACACTGAAGCTTTCTTT.

V and J are TRBV5-6 and TRBJ2-1, with 9 bases matching TRBD2. J was trimmed by 4 bases and V by 0 bases; bases with no gene match: 5. CDR3 length equals 16 residues. Germline CDR1 reads SGHDT; CDR2 reads YYEEEE. The CDR3: CASSLEAGGLYNEQFF. In nucleotides, the CDR3 is TGTGCCAGCAGCTTGGAGGCGGGAGGGCTGTACAATGAGCAGTTCTTC.

The chain employs TRBV6-5 and TRBJ1-1, with D hard to call. The V gene's germline CDR1 is MNHEY and CDR2 SVGAGI. Trimming took off 10 bases at V and 1 base at J, with 16 bases between the two ends. This CDR3 comprises 14 residues. CDR3 protein: CATNDIWRNTEAFF. The DNA of the CDR3 is TGTGCCACTAATGATATCTGGAGGAACACTGAAGCTTTCTTT.

As for this clone: This may arise from a read error, as a much more abundant clone is one base away. This sequence joins TRBV28 and TRBJ1-5; D possibly corresponds to TRBD1 (5 bases). Germline values: CDR1 MDHEN, CDR2 SYDVKM. The V gene lost 10 bases and the J gene lost 4 bases, with 20 bases spanning the gap. This CDR3 contains 15 residues. The CDR3 DNA is TGTGCCAACAGGCGCGGGGGGGGACGAAATCAGCCCCAGCATTTT. Translation: CANRRGGGRNQPQHF.

The V gene is TRBV5-5, the J gene TRBJ2-2; 13 nucleotides agree with TRBD2. The trim removed 3 bases at V and 0 bases at J, leaving 2 bases unmatched. The CDR3 runs 17 residues. Germline V gives CDR1 SGHKS, CDR2 YYEKEE (reference sequence). CDR3 sequence reads: CASSSGLAGTNTGELFF. The CDR3 DNA is TGTGCCAGCAGCTCGGGACTAGCGGGGACGAACACCGGGGAGCTGTTTTTT.

The rearrangement joins TRBV5-1 to TRBJ2-3; D is unclear. Trimming pared 0 bases from V and 6 bases from J, leaving 14 bases between. CDR3 length: 15 amino acids. Germline V gives CDR1 SGHRS, CDR2 YFSETQ. CDR3 sequence: CASSLESLPGDTQYF. CDR3 nucleotides: TGCGCCAGCAGCTTGGAGTCCCTGCCCGGGGATACGCAGTATTTT.

This clone was seen only once. As DNA, the CDR3 is TGCGCCAGCAGCTTCGAGACTAGCGGGAGTAGGGCCTACAATGAGCAGTTCTTC. It codes for CASSFETSGSRAYNEQFF. The chain couples TRBV5-1 to TRBJ2-1; 12 bases line up with TRBD2. Germline V lookup: CDR1 SGHRS, CDR2 YFSETQ. With V trimmed by 2 bases and J by 2 bases, 8 bases remained unmatched. The CDR3 is made up of 18 amino acids.

V and J are TRBV2 and TRBJ1-5, with unresolved D. The V gene's germline CDR1 is SNHLY and CDR2 FYNNEI. The CDR3 totals 15 residues. Trimming took off 4 bases at V and 0 bases at J, with 10 bases between the two ends. CDR3 DNA: TGTGCCAGCAGTGCGGGGAAATATAGCAATCAGCCCCAGCATTTT. It translates to CASSAGKYSNQPQHF.

V and J are TRBV9 and TRBJ1-2; D call uncertain. The CDR3 extends over 12 amino acids. V lost 0 bases to trimming and J lost 4 bases, with 4 bases between them. Germline V gives CDR1 SGDLS, CDR2 YYNGEE. CDR3 coding DNA: TGTGCCAGCAGCGTAGTATCCTATGGCTACACCTTC. Residues: CASSVVSYGYTF.

The CDR3 coding sequence is TGTGCCAGTAGTATAGATCTAGCGGAGTACAATGAGCAGTTCTTC. It yields the protein CASSIDLAEYNEQFF. V usage is TRBV19 and J usage is TRBJ2-1, with 7 bases aligning to TRBD2. J was trimmed by 4 bases and V by 0 bases; bases with no gene match: 3. The CDR3 is made up of 15 amino acids. From germline, CDR1 is LNHDA and CDR2 SQIVND (reference sequence).

V gene TRBV27 combines with J gene TRBJ2-5, with 8 bases matching TRBD1. Germline loops: CDR1 MNHEY, CDR2 SMNVEV (reference sequence). Unmatched junction bases numbered 18, after V lost 4 bases and J lost 5 bases. This CDR3 is built from 18 residues. The CDR3 DNA reads TGTGCCAGCAGTTCCCGAGACCTGGGACAGGCCATTGGGGAGACCCAGTACTTC. It codes for CASSSRDLGQAIGETQYF.